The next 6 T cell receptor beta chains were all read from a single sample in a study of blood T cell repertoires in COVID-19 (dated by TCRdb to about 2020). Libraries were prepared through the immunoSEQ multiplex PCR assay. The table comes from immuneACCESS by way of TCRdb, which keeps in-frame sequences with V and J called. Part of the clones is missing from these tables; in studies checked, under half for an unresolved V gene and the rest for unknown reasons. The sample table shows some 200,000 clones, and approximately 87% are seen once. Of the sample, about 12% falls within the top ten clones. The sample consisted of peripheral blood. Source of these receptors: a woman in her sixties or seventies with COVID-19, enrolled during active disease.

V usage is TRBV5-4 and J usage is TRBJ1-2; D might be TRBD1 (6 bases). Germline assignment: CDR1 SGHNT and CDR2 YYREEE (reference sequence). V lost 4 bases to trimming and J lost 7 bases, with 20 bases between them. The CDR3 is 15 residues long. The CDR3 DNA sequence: TGTGCCAGCAGCCCCAAAGGGGGTGGGGGCTCTGGCTACACCTTC. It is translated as CASSPKGGGGSGYTF.

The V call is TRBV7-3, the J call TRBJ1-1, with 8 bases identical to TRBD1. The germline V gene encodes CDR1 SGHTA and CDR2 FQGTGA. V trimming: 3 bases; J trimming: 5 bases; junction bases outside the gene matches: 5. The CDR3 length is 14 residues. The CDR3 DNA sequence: TGTGCCAGCAGCTTCCAGGACAGGGTAACTGAAGCTTTCTTT. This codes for CASSFQDRVTEAFF.

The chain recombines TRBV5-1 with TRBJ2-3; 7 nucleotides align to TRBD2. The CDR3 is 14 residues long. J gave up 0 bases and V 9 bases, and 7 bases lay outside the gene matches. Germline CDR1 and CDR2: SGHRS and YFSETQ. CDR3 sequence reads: CATRFSGSTDTQYF. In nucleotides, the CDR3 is TGCGCCACCCGGTTTAGCGGGAGCACAGATACGCAGTATTTT.

The CDR3 loop is CSAYRGMNTEAFF. The DNA for the CDR3 is TGCAGCGCGTACAGGGGGATGAACACTGAAGCTTTCTTT. The J gene is TRBJ1-1, the V gene TRBV29-1, with 8 bases identical to TRBD1. CDR3 length: 13 residues. Germline CDR1 is SQVTM and CDR2 is ANQGSEA. V was clipped by 7 bases and J by 0 bases; unmatched bases: 4.

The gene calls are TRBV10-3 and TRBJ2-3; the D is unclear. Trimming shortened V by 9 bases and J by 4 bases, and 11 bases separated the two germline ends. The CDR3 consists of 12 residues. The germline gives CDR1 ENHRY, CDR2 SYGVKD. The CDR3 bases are TGTGCCATTGGTGGCGGCCCAGATACGCAGTATTTT. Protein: CAIGGGPDTQYF.

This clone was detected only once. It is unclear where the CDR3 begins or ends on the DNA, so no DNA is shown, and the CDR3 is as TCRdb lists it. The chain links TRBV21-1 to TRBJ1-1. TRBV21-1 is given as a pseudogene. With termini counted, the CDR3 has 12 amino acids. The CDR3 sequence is CASFYVCTEAFF.